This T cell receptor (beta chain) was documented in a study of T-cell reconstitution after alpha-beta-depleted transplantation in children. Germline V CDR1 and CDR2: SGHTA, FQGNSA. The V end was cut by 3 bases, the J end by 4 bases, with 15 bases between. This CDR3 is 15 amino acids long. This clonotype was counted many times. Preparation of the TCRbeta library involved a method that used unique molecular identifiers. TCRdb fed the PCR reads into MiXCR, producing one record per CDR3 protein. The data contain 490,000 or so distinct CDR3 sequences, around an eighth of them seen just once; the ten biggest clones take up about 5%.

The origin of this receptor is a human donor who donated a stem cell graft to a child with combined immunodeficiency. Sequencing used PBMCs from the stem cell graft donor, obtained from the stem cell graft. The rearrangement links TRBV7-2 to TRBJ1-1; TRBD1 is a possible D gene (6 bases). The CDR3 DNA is TGTGCCAGCAGCTTTAGAATACAGGGTTCCACTGAAGCTTTCTTT. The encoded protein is CASSFRIQGSTEAFF.